A selection of T cell receptor beta chains follows, all from one sample in a study of chemoradiotherapy in HPV16-positive cancers. The table came from immunoSEQ multiplex PCR; TCRdb's copy has only in-frame clones and leaves some out. The sample yields a few thousand clones, roughly 81% seen once. The sequencing here drew on tumor tissue, taken from a patient who underwent chemoradiotherapy. These receptors originate from a human donor with HPV-associated anogenital cancer. The CDR3 runs from the conserved cysteine through the conserved F or W. The D gene is left open where the match is weak. For some rows the clone size is stated as once, few or many, or as a class when expanded; others skip it.

D gene: NA; clone size: few; V gene: TRBV29-1; J gene: TRBJ2-6; CDR3 DNA: TGCAGCGTCCGAGGATCTGGGGCCAACGTCCTGACTTTC; CDR3 protein: CSVRGSGANVLTF
D gene: TRBD1; clone size: few; V gene: TRBV11-1; J gene: TRBJ1-4; CDR3 DNA: TGTGCCAGCAGCTTCGGGACAGCTGAAAAACTGTTTTTT; CDR3 protein: CASSFGTAEKLFF
D gene: NA; clone size: NA; V gene: TRBV6-6; J gene: TRBJ2-7; CDR3 DNA: TGTGCCAGCAGTTCCTTCTCAGGGTTGACGGACGAGCAGTACTTC; CDR3 protein: CASSSFSGLTDEQYF
D gene: TRBD1; clone size: large; V gene: TRBV18; J gene: TRBJ1-1; CDR3 DNA: TGTGCCAGCTCATCAGGACAGGGGGCTGAAGCTTTCTTT; CDR3 protein: CASSSGQGAEAFF
D gene: NA; clone size: NA; V gene: TRBV6-5; J gene: TRBJ2-2; CDR3 DNA: TGTGCCAGCAGTTACCGGGACACCGGGGAGCTGTTTTTT; CDR3 protein: CASSYRDTGELFF
D gene: TRBD2; clone size: NA; V gene: TRBV7-3; J gene: TRBJ2-1; CDR3 DNA: TGTGCCAGCAGCTCGGCGGGGGGGACCTACAATGAGCAGTTCTTC; CDR3 protein: CASSSAGGTYNEQFF
D gene: NA; clone size: NA; V gene: TRBV9; J gene: TRBJ2-5; CDR3 DNA: TGTGCCAGCAGCGTAGCCCCCAATCAGGGAGAGACCCAGTACTTC; CDR3 protein: CASSVAPNQGETQYF
D gene: TRBD2; clone size: once; V gene: TRBV4-1; J gene: TRBJ2-7; CDR3 DNA: TGCGCCAGCAGCCAAGAAACTAGCGTGAACTACGAGCAGTACTTC; CDR3 protein: CASSQETSVNYEQYF
D gene: NA; clone size: NA; V gene: TRBV7-6; J gene: TRBJ2-2; CDR3 DNA: TGTGCCAGCAGCCCCGAGGGGGGGGCCTCTTACACCGGGGAGCTGTTTTTT; CDR3 protein: CASSPEGGASYTGELFF
D gene: NA; clone size: NA; V gene: TRBV21-1; J gene: TRBJ2-2; CDR3 DNA: TGCCGCCTAGCGGGACATTATACCGGGGAGCTGTTTTTT; CDR3 protein: CRLAGHYTGELFF
D gene: NA; clone size: NA; V gene: TRBV2; J gene: TRBJ2-3; CDR3 DNA: TGTGCCAGCAGTGAAGGGTCGGGGGCCAATACAGATACGCAGTATTTT; CDR3 protein: CASSEGSGANTDTQYF
D gene: NA; clone size: NA; V gene: TRBV6-1; J gene: TRBJ1-3; CDR3 DNA: TGTGCCAGCAGTGAAACAGGCTACTCTGGAAACACCATATATTTT; CDR3 protein: CASSETGYSGNTIYF
D gene: TRBD1; clone size: NA; V gene: TRBV19; J gene: TRBJ1-5; CDR3 DNA: TGTGCCAGCCACGACAGGGGGGGGTCCCAGCATTTT; CDR3 protein: CASHDRGGSQHF
D gene: TRBD2; clone size: few; V gene: TRBV10-3; J gene: TRBJ2-7; CDR3 DNA: TGTGCCATCAGTTCTCTTGGCGGGAGGTTGGCCTACGAGCAGTACTTC; CDR3 protein: CAISSLGGRLAYEQYF
D gene: TRBD1; clone size: NA; V gene: TRBV5-1; J gene: TRBJ2-3; CDR3 DNA: TGCGCCAGCAGCTCAACAGGGGTTACAGATACGCAGTATTTT; CDR3 protein: CASSSTGVTDTQYF
D gene: NA; clone size: few; V gene: TRBV5-1; J gene: TRBJ1-2; CDR3 DNA: TGCGCCAGCACAGGGGCGGCGGACTATGGCTACACCTTC; CDR3 protein: CASTGAADYGYTF
D gene: NA; clone size: few; V gene: TRBV19; J gene: TRBJ2-7; CDR3 DNA: TGTGCCAGTAGTATATCCCTAGCGAGAACCTACGAGCAGTACTTC; CDR3 protein: CASSISLARTYEQYF
D gene: NA; clone size: large; V gene: TRBV4-1; J gene: TRBJ2-7; CDR3 DNA: TGCGCCAGCAGCCATCGATGGCACTCTCGAACCTCTTACGAGCAGTACTTC; CDR3 protein: CASSHRWHSRTSYEQYF
D gene: TRBD1; clone size: NA; V gene: TRBV5-6; J gene: TRBJ2-7; CDR3 DNA: TGTGCCAGCAGCCGGACAGGTTACTACGAGCAGTACTTC; CDR3 protein: CASSRTGYYEQYF
D gene: NA; clone size: few; V gene: TRBV30; J gene: TRBJ2-5; CDR3 DNA: TGTGCCTGGCTCCCGGGAAACTATGGAGGGACCCAGTACTTC; CDR3 protein: CAWLPGNYGGTQYF
D gene: NA; clone size: NA; V gene: TRBV9; J gene: TRBJ2-1; CDR3 DNA: TGTGCCAGCAGCGTAGGGGGGACGGGGGTTTCAAACAATGAGCAGTTCTTC; CDR3 protein: CASSVGGTGVSNNEQFF
D gene: NA; clone size: NA; V gene: TRBV28; J gene: TRBJ1-5; CDR3 DNA: TGTGCCAGCAGCTCCCCTAGCAATCAGCCCCAGCATTTT; CDR3 protein: CASSSPSNQPQHF
D gene: NA; clone size: NA; V gene: TRBV28; J gene: TRBJ1-1; CDR3 DNA: TGTGCCAGCAGGTCCCCGCCGCCGGGAAACACTGAAGCTTTCTTT; CDR3 protein: CASRSPPPGNTEAFF
D gene: NA; clone size: NA; V gene: TRBV6-5; J gene: TRBJ1-2; CDR3 DNA: TGTGCCAGCATCGCCAGGGGAGGGGATAACTATGGCTACACCTTC; CDR3 protein: CASIARGGDNYGYTF
D gene: NA; clone size: NA; V gene: TRBV12-5; J gene: TRBJ2-7; CDR3 DNA: TGTGCTAGTGGTTTGGAGCCGGGGGTACACGAGCAGTACTTC; CDR3 protein: CASGLEPGVHEQYF
D gene: TRBD2; clone size: NA; V gene: TRBV9; J gene: TRBJ2-3; CDR3 DNA: TGTGCCAGCAGCGTTCGACTAGCGGCCACAGATACGCAGTATTTT; CDR3 protein: CASSVRLAATDTQYF
D gene: NA; clone size: NA; V gene: TRBV6-6; J gene: TRBJ2-2; CDR3 DNA: TGTGCCAGCAGTTACTCGGCTGGCACCGGGGAGCTGTTTTTT; CDR3 protein: CASSYSAGTGELFF
D gene: NA; clone size: once; V gene: TRBV6-1; J gene: TRBJ1-2; CDR3 DNA: TGTGCCAGCAGTGAAGCTCACGGGGGGGGTAACTATGGCTACACCTTC; CDR3 protein: CASSEAHGGGNYGYTF
D gene: TRBD1; clone size: few; V gene: TRBV5-1; J gene: TRBJ2-3; CDR3 DNA: TGCGCCAGCAGCTTGAGGGGACAGAACACAGATACGCAGTATTTT; CDR3 protein: CASSLRGQNTDTQYF
D gene: NA; clone size: few; V gene: TRBV9; J gene: TRBJ1-5; CDR3 DNA: TGTGCCAGCAGCGTATGGATACATGGGGAGGGCAATCAGCCCCAGCATTTT; CDR3 protein: CASSVWIHGEGNQPQHF
D gene: NA; clone size: NA; V gene: TRBV7-3; J gene: TRBJ1-1; CDR3 DNA: TGTGCCAGCAGCCGTGACGGAAACACTGAAGCTTTCTTT; CDR3 protein: CASSRDGNTEAFF
D gene: TRBD2; clone size: NA; V gene: TRBV10-3; J gene: TRBJ2-7; CDR3 DNA: TGTGCCATCAGGCCGACTAGCGGAACCTACGAGCAGTACTTC; CDR3 protein: CAIRPTSGTYEQYF
D gene: NA; clone size: few; V gene: TRBV28; J gene: TRBJ1-2; CDR3 DNA: TGTGCCATCCTCTCACAGAACAGGGAGCGGTCGTACGGCTACACCTTC; CDR3 protein: CAILSQNRERSYGYTF
D gene: NA; clone size: few; V gene: TRBV5-6; J gene: TRBJ1-1; CDR3 DNA: TGTGCCAGCAGCGTGGGGAGACACACTGAAGCTTTCTTT; CDR3 protein: CASSVGRHTEAFF
D gene: NA; clone size: NA; V gene: TRBV11-2; J gene: TRBJ1-5; CDR3 DNA: TGTGCCAGCAGCTTATTTCAGCGATATAGCAATCAGCCCCAGCATTTT; CDR3 protein: CASSLFQRYSNQPQHF
D gene: NA; clone size: NA; V gene: TRBV5-1; J gene: TRBJ2-7; CDR3 DNA: TGCGCCAGCTCCCGGGTCCCCTACGAGCAGTACTTC; CDR3 protein: CASSRVPYEQYF
D gene: NA; clone size: NA; V gene: TRBV27; J gene: TRBJ1-2; CDR3 DNA: TGTGCCAGCAGTTTATCGCTAACGGGACTCGAGGGCTACACCTTC; CDR3 protein: CASSLSLTGLEGYTF
D gene: NA; clone size: NA; V gene: TRBV2; J gene: TRBJ2-7; CDR3 DNA: TGTGCCAGCAGCATTTTCGGAGAGCAGTACTTC; CDR3 protein: CASSIFGEQYF
D gene: NA; clone size: NA; V gene: TRBV5-1; J gene: TRBJ2-1; CDR3 DNA: TGCGCCAGCACCGCGATTACAGACAATGAGCAGTTCTTC; CDR3 protein: CASTAITDNEQFF
D gene: NA; clone size: few; V gene: TRBV2; J gene: TRBJ1-2; CDR3 DNA: TGTGCCAGCAGTGATAGGGGGGCGTCTGGCTACACCTTC; CDR3 protein: CASSDRGASGYTF
D gene: TRBD2; clone size: NA; V gene: TRBV28; J gene: TRBJ2-3; CDR3 DNA: TGTGCCAGCAGTGGACCCGGGACTAGTACAGATACGCAGTATTTT; CDR3 protein: CASSGPGTSTDTQYF
D gene: NA; clone size: NA; V gene: TRBV7-3; J gene: TRBJ2-3; CDR3 DNA: TGTGCCAGCAGCTTAACCGGAACAGATACGCAGTATTTT; CDR3 protein: CASSLTGTDTQYF
D gene: NA; clone size: NA; V gene: TRBV11-3; J gene: TRBJ2-2; CDR3 DNA: TGTGCCAGTAACCCAGGGAGTTGGACCGGGGAGCTGTTTTTT; CDR3 protein: CASNPGSWTGELFF
D gene: TRBD2; clone size: once; V gene: TRBV5-4; J gene: TRBJ2-1; CDR3 DNA: TGTGCCACACATTCTAGCGGGCGGTCCAATGAGCAGTTCTTC; CDR3 protein: CATHSSGRSNEQFF
D gene: NA; clone size: NA; V gene: TRBV18; J gene: TRBJ2-1; CDR3 DNA: TGTGCCAGCTCACCACTGGACCGGGAGCAGTTCTTC; CDR3 protein: CASSPLDREQFF
D gene: NA; clone size: NA; V gene: TRBV19; J gene: TRBJ1-5; CDR3 DNA: TGTGCCAGGGGGAGGGGGAATAGCAATCAGCCCCAGCATTTT; CDR3 protein: CARGRGNSNQPQHF
D gene: NA; clone size: NA; V gene: TRBV29-1; J gene: TRBJ1-2; CDR3 DNA: TGCAGCGTTGCTCCGACGCTGGGAGGCTACACCTTC; CDR3 protein: CSVAPTLGGYTF
D gene: NA; clone size: NA; V gene: TRBV7-3; J gene: TRBJ1-1; CDR3 DNA: TGTGCCAGCAGCTTAAACGACCAGGGCGAAGCTTTCTTT; CDR3 protein: CASSLNDQGEAFF
D gene: TRBD1; clone size: NA; V gene: TRBV19; J gene: TRBJ2-7; CDR3 DNA: TGTGCCAGTAGTAGGAGCTTGGCGGGGACAGGGTCCTACGAGCAGTACTTC; CDR3 protein: CASSRSLAGTGSYEQYF